In this sample, the clone carrying this T cell receptor (beta chain) turned up a few times. This entry is derived from a study of blood T cell repertoires in COVID-19. Sequencing used immunoSEQ multiplex PCR; TCRdb keeps in-frame clones, though not all of them. The sample lists around 27,000 clones; 83% were seen once. CDR1 and CDR2 from the germline V gene are SEHNR and FQNEAQ (reference sequence). This CDR3 is built from 13 residues. V shed 3 bases and J shed 0 bases, with 3 bases lying between them. Sequenced sample: peripheral blood. The receptor was isolated from a man aged 70 or older with active COVID-19. This chain uses TRBV7-9 with TRBJ1-5; no definite D call. The CDR3 coding sequence is TGTGCCAGCAGCTTTTATAGCAATCAGCCCCAGCATTTT. This encodes CASSFYSNQPQHF.